One sample yielded the 8 T cell receptor beta chains listed below, sequenced in a study of cytomegalovirus exposure and HLA in healthy donors. 13 Jbeta primers and 60 Vbeta primers were used for the PCR. Sequenced by immunoSEQ multiplex PCR; TCRdb stores in-frame clones only, minus some. The sample includes some 170,000 clones, about 80% of them seen just once. The sequenced material came from PBMCs. The receptors derive from a woman in her forties or fifties in good health and CMV-seronegative.

The rearrangement links TRBV18 to TRBJ1-1, with unresolved D. Trimming shortened V by 10 bases and J by 0 bases, and 12 bases separated the two germline ends. The length of the CDR3 is 13 residues. The germline gives CDR1 KGHSH, CDR2 LQKENI. The CDR3 nucleotides are TGTGCCACCTCTACAGCGGTGAACACTGAAGCTTTCTTT. Protein sequence: CATSTAVNTEAFF.

This rearrangement joins TRBV19 to TRBJ1-1; no clear D gene. The germline CDR1 and CDR2 sequences are LNHDA and SQIVND (reference sequence). V lost 4 bases, J lost 7 bases, and 16 bases lay in between. This CDR3 comprises 14 residues. In nucleotides, the CDR3 is TGTGCCAGTAGTAAGGTACGAGGGAGTATTGAAGCTTTCTTT. Translation gives CASSKVRGSIEAFF.

The chain employs TRBV27 and TRBJ1-1; TRBD1 is a possible D gene (5 bases). CDR1 and CDR2 from the germline V gene are MNHEY and SMNVEV (reference sequence). Deletions cut 6 bases from V and 6 bases from J, with 11 bases between. The CDR3 is 12 amino acids. In nucleotides, the CDR3 is TGTGCCAGCAGACCCGGGGACTCTGAAGCTTTCTTT. This encodes CASRPGDSEAFF.

Note on this clone: Other DNA variants within this sample encode the same CDR3. The chain has TRBV6-5 and TRBJ1-4; 8 bases map to TRBD1. The germline V gene encodes CDR1 MNHEY and CDR2 SVGAGI. J lost 1 base, V lost 6 bases, and 1 base had no gene match. The CDR3 is 14 amino acids. The CDR3 DNA reads TGTGCCAGCAGAGGGACAGGAACTAATGAAAAACTGTTTTTT. Its protein is CASRGTGTNEKLFF.

With regard to this clone: This sample includes further DNA sequences coding for the same CDR3. The chain carries TRBV18 and TRBJ1-1, with 8 bases matching TRBD1. Looked up from germline, CDR1 is KGHSH and CDR2 is LQKENI. Losses at the gene ends were 6 bases for V and 2 bases for J; bases not matched to a gene: 2. This CDR3 is built from 13 residues. The chain's CDR3 is CASSGQANTEAFF. The CDR3 nucleotides are TGTGCCAGCTCGGGACAGGCCAACACTGAAGCTTTCTTT.

This rearrangement joins TRBV9 to TRBJ1-2; D is perhaps TRBD1 (5 bases). V lost 3 bases to trimming and J lost 3 bases, with 12 bases between them. This CDR3 region has 14 residues. Germline-derived CDR1 and CDR2 are SGDLS and YYNGEE. The CDR3 reads CASSAIDSDYGYTF. CDR3 DNA: TGTGCCAGCAGCGCAATTGACAGCGACTATGGCTACACCTTC.

V gene TRBV5-1 combines with J gene TRBJ2-7; TRBD1 might be the D (6 bases). Germline V gives CDR1 SGHRS, CDR2 YFSETQ. V was cut by 3 bases and J by 5 bases, with 18 bases left in between. This CDR3 has 15 amino acids. The CDR3 is CASSSQGGSVHEQYF. CDR3 DNA: TGCGCCAGCAGCTCCCAAGGGGGTTCGGTTCACGAGCAGTACTTC.

The chain employs TRBV28 and TRBJ2-1; perhaps TRBD1 as D (5 bases). Germline values: CDR1 MDHEN, CDR2 SYDVKM. V lost 3 bases, J lost 0 bases, and 9 bases lay in between. This CDR3 has 15 amino acids. The CDR3 coding sequence is TGTGCCAGCAGTTTTCCAGACAGCTCCTACAATGAGCAGTTCTTC. Residues: CASSFPDSSYNEQFF.